The 11 T cell receptor beta chains listed next were all sequenced from one sample in a study of Ad26.COV2.S vaccination and SARS-CoV-2 variants. Produced via immunoSEQ multiplex PCR; TCRdb's table is partial and in-frame only. There are 43,000 or so clones in the sample; roughly 84% occur only once, and less than 60% lies in the top ten. The material was peripheral blood, obtained after recovery from COVID-19. These receptors all come from a human donor who had recovered from COVID-19.

V is TRBV14 and J is TRBJ2-5; possibly TRBD1 for D (6 bases). Between the trimmed V and J ends, which lost 4 bases and 4 bases, there was a span of 13 bases. Germline CDR1 and CDR2: SGHDN and FVKESK. There are 14 residues in the CDR3. CDR3 in DNA: TGTGCCAGCAGCCCCACAGGGTTTAGAGAGACCCAGTACTTC. It yields the protein CASSPTGFRETQYF.

The J gene is TRBJ1-1, the V gene TRBV29-1; TRBD1 aligns across 9 bases. This CDR3 spans 17 amino acids. V lost 2 bases and J lost 5; bases outside the gene matches: 15. The germline gives CDR1 SQVTM, CDR2 ANQGSEA. The CDR3 spells CSVEYRSQGAIWTEAFF. CDR3 DNA sequence: TGCAGCGTTGAATACAGGTCACAGGGGGCGATATGGACTGAAGCTTTCTTT.

CDR3 sequence reads: CASKGGPGGNTIYF. The CDR3 coding sequence is TGTGCTAGTAAGGGGGGCCCCGGAGGAAACACCATATATTTT. V is TRBV12-5 and J is TRBJ1-3; tentative D call: TRBD1 (6 bases). The CDR3 contains 14 residues. Trimming shortened V by 8 bases and J by 4 bases, and 15 bases separated the two germline ends. Germline CDR1 is LGHNT and CDR2 is FRNRAP.

V usage is TRBV5-4 and J usage is TRBJ2-3; TRBD1 agrees at 10 bases. Trimming took 0 bases from V and 1 from J; bases not matched to a gene: 2. Germline lookup yields CDR1 SGHNT and CDR2 YYREEE (reference sequence). The CDR3 extends over 16 amino acids. The CDR3 loop is CASSLGDRGRTDTQYF. CDR3 nucleotide sequence: TGTGCCAGCAGCTTGGGTGACAGGGGGCGCACAGATACGCAGTATTTT.

The chain employs TRBV24-1 and TRBJ1-1; the D gene is possibly TRBD1 (6 bases). With 4 bases removed from V and 5 bases from J, the gap between germline ends came to 13 bases. This CDR3 spans 14 amino acids. The germline V gene has CDR1 KGHDR and CDR2 SFDVKD. The CDR3 DNA is TGTGCCACCAGTGACGGGGGGCGGGGGACTGAAGCTTTCTTT. Translated: CATSDGGRGTEAFF.

This clone appeared a single time. The gene calls are TRBV12-5 and TRBJ1-1, with a weak D call TRBD1 (6 bases). The CDR3 runs 16 residues. The germline V gene encodes CDR1 LGHNT and CDR2 FRNRAP. V gave up 1 base and J gave up 0 bases, with 12 bases separating them. The CDR3 sequence is CASGLDYRDLNTEAFF. The CDR3 nucleotides are TGTGCTAGTGGTTTGGACTACAGGGACTTGAACACTGAAGCTTTCTTT.

The V and J genes are TRBV12-2 and TRBJ2-4. TRBV12-2 is a pseudogene locus. This CDR3 comprises 11 residues. The DNA for the CDR3 is TGTGCAAGTCGCTTAGGGGGGATTCAGTACTTC. This translates into CASRLGGIQYF.

The chain couples TRBV6-4 to TRBJ2-1; D ambiguous. V gave up 0 bases and J gave up 7 bases, with 7 bases separating them. Germline V gene sequence: CDR1 MRHNA, CDR2 SNTAGT. The CDR3 has 13 amino acids. CDR3 coding DNA: TGTGCCAGCAGTGACTCTACATTGAATGAGCAGTTCTTC. As protein: CASSDSTLNEQFF.

The chain uses TRBV2 and TRBJ2-1; TRBD2 matches at 7 bases. Germline values: CDR1 SNHLY, CDR2 FYNNEI. Germline trimming cut 4 bases from V and 6 bases from J; bases unmatched to any gene: 9. This CDR3 contains 15 residues. This chain's CDR3 is CASSVGGLGSNEQFF. The CDR3, as DNA: TGTGCCAGCAGTGTTGGAGGACTAGGCTCCAATGAGCAGTTCTTC.

For this clone: The sample contains more than one DNA sequence encoding this CDR3. The rearrangement joins TRBV5-1 to TRBJ1-5; D gene ambiguous. The V end lost 1 base, the J end lost 4 bases, and 6 bases lay between the germline ends. CDR1 and CDR2 from the germline V gene are SGHRS and YFSETQ. CDR3 length: 13 residues. The CDR3 is CASSLNGNQPQHF. The DNA of the CDR3 is TGCGCCAGCAGCTTGAATGGAAATCAGCCCCAGCATTTT.

The chain uses TRBV18 and TRBJ1-2; a possible D gene is TRBD1 (6 bases). Trimming pared 7 bases from V and 3 bases from J, leaving 15 bases between. Germline V gene data show CDR1 as KGHSH and CDR2 as LQKENI. This CDR3 has 14 residues. CDR3 region: CASYLAGADYGYTF. CDR3 DNA sequence: TGTGCCAGCTACCTGGCAGGGGCGGACTATGGCTACACCTTC.